These T cell receptor beta chains were read from a single sample in a study of shared clonotypes between healthy human individuals. The data were produced by immunoSEQ multiplex PCR, yet TCRdb's version contains in-frame clones alone and is incomplete. The sample has approximately 2,000,000 clones, roughly 90% seen once. Sequenced: naive CD4+ T cells from PBMCs. All receptors come from a man aged 18 to 30 in good health. Some clones in this sample may be carry-over from other donors' samples. Each CDR3 is given with its conserved first and last residue. The order of the fields is V gene, J gene, clone size, D gene, CDR3 protein, CDR3 DNA. The D gene is left open where the match is weak. The size of a clone is reported for some rows only, either as once, few or many, or as a class for expanded clones.

TRBV5-1,TRBJ1-3,.,.,CASSFSGDRYSGNTIYF,TGCGCCAGCAGCTTTTCAGGGGACCGGTACTCTGGAAACACCATATATTTT
TRBV28,TRBJ1-4,.,.,CASSLAGAIFEKLFF,TGTGCCAGCAGTTTAGCCGGGGCGATTTTTGAAAAACTGTTTTTT
TRBV18,TRBJ2-1,.,TRBD1,CASSGGQGAFNEQFF,TGTGCCAGCTCAGGCGGACAGGGGGCATTCAATGAGCAGTTCTTC
TRBV6-5,TRBJ2-7,.,.,CASSYGGPDEQYF,TGTGCCAGCAGTTATGGAGGGCCCGACGAGCAGTACTTC
TRBV7-2,TRBJ2-7,.,.,CASSPGEVSYEQYF,TGTGCCAGCAGCCCTGGGGAGGTCAGCTACGAGCAGTACTTC
TRBV2,TRBJ2-3,.,.,CASSPGAGSTDTQYF,TGTGCCAGCAGCCCCGGTGCAGGGAGCACAGATACGCAGTATTTT
TRBV4-1,TRBJ1-1,.,.,CASSHDKGRAGLNTEAFF,TGCGCCAGCAGCCACGACAAGGGCAGGGCCGGACTGAACACTGAAGCTTTCTTT
TRBV5-1,TRBJ2-5,.,.,CASSLWTEETQYF,TGCGCCAGCAGCTTGTGGACCGAAGAGACCCAGTACTTC
TRBV18,TRBJ2-3,.,TRBD2,CASSPGLADNTDTQYF,TGTGCCAGCTCACCTGGACTAGCCGATAACACAGATACGCAGTATTTT
TRBV30,TRBJ2-7,.,TRBD1,CAWSAAGTGAYEQYF,TGTGCCTGGAGCGCCGCTGGGACAGGGGCCTACGAGCAGTACTTC
TRBV7-8,TRBJ2-5,.,TRBD1,CASSTRQGGKETQYF,TGTGCCAGCAGCACTCGACAGGGGGGGAAGGAGACCCAGTACTTC
TRBV4-3,TRBJ2-7,once,.,CASSRRQTSYEQYF,TGCGCCAGCAGCCGCCGACAGACCTCCTACGAGCAGTACTTC
TRBV28,TRBJ1-5,.,.,CASTTLGGWAQPQHF,TGTGCCAGCACCACACTCGGGGGGTGGGCTCAGCCCCAGCATTTT
TRBV9,TRBJ1-3,once,.,CASSVGAGAERSGNTIYF,TGTGCCAGCAGCGTAGGCGCAGGGGCAGAGCGCTCTGGAAACACCATATATTTT
TRBV5-1,TRBJ2-7,.,TRBD2,CASSLVTSPTYEQYF,TGCGCCAGCAGCTTGGTGACTAGCCCTACCTACGAGCAGTACTTC
TRBV7-9,TRBJ2-1,.,.,CASSLAAGSYNEQFF,TGTGCCAGCAGCTTAGCGGCGGGATCCTACAATGAGCAGTTCTTC
TRBV28,TRBJ2-1,.,.,CASSVITGYSYNEQFF,TGTGCCAGCAGCGTAATAACAGGGTACTCCTACAATGAGCAGTTCTTC
TRBV6-5,TRBJ2-1,.,.,CASRTLYNEQFF,TGTGCCAGCAGGACACTATACAATGAGCAGTTCTTC
TRBV5-1,TRBJ2-3,.,.,CASSLETLVGDTQYF,TGCGCCAGCAGCTTGGAGACGTTGGTAGGGGATACGCAGTATTTT
TRBV7-8,TRBJ2-5,.,TRBD2,CASNPGSSGRGETQYF,TGTGCCAGCAACCCGGGGTCTAGCGGGAGGGGGGAGACCCAGTACTTC
TRBV10-1,TRBJ2-1,.,.,CASSESGGDEQFF,TGCGCCAGCAGTGAGTCGGGCGGCGATGAGCAGTTCTTC
TRBV7-9,TRBJ1-2,.,.,CASRRGWRVKRGGYTF,TGTGCCAGCAGACGCGGATGGCGGGTTAAGCGGGGTGGCTACACCTTC
TRBV2,TRBJ1-2,.,.,CASSVADSRAGGYTF,TGTGCCAGCAGTGTAGCGGACAGCCGGGCAGGTGGCTACACCTTC
TRBV30,TRBJ2-1,.,.,CAWSGPFNEQFF,TGTGCCTGGAGTGGGCCCTTCAATGAGCAGTTCTTC
TRBV2,TRBJ2-7,.,.,CASGRDSTARAYF,TGTGCCAGCGGCCGGGACTCCACCGCCCGAGCCTACTTC
TRBV5-1,TRBJ2-1,.,.,CASSRRESSYNEQFF,TGCGCCAGCAGCCGCCGGGAGAGCTCCTACAATGAGCAGTTCTTC